The 15 T cell receptor beta chains below all came from one sample that was sequenced in a study of T cell repertoires in cytomegalovirus infection. MiXCR was run by TCRdb on the reads, yielding one entry per CDR3 protein. This table holds approximately 250,000 distinct CDR3 sequences, approximately 9.2% found once. Source material: PBMCs. These receptors were taken from a human donor in good health (CMV status not recorded). Some clones in this sample may be carry-over from other donors' samples.

This clonotype was counted ten times or more. CDR3 in DNA: TGTGCCAGCAGCTTAGTCGGGGTGGGAGAGACCCAGTACTTC. Translation: CASSLVGVGETQYF. The V and J genes are TRBV7-2 and TRBJ2-5; D is possibly TRBD2 (5 bases). V was pared by 1 base and J by 4 bases, with 10 bases between. This CDR3 is 14 amino acids long. CDR1 is SGHTA, CDR2 FQGNSA, per germline.

In this sample, this clonotype turned up many times. The rearrangement joins TRBV7-8 to TRBJ1-1; TRBD1 is a possible D gene (5 bases). This CDR3 is built from 15 residues. Looked up from germline, CDR1 is SGHVS and CDR2 is FQNEAQ. The V end lost 2 bases, the J end lost 4 bases, and 14 bases lay between the germline ends. For the CDR3, the DNA is TGTGCCAGCAGCTTAAGACCGGGGCAGGGCACTGAAGCTTTCTTT. Its protein is CASSLRPGQGTEAFF.

This clonotype was counted a few times. The chain combines TRBV28 with TRBJ1-1; 8 nucleotides agree with TRBD1. Germline CDR1 MDHEN, CDR2 SYDVKM. The CDR3 covers 14 residues. The J segment lost 3 bases and the V segment lost 2 bases, leaving 2 bases of the junction unmatched. The CDR3 here is CASSLNRGYTEAFF. CDR3 bases: TGTGCCAGCAGTTTAAACAGGGGGTACACTGAAGCTTTCTTT.

This clonotype has a count of ten or more. V usage is TRBV7-8 and J usage is TRBJ2-1; 8 bases are shared with TRBD1. Germline V lookup: CDR1 SGHVS, CDR2 FQNEAQ. V gave up 5 bases and J gave up 9 bases; unmatched junction bases: 9. CDR3 length: 14 residues. CDR3 sequence (DNA): TGTGCCAGCAGCCCAAAGACAGGGGCCGGTGAGCAGTTCTTC. This gives the protein CASSPKTGAGEQFF. The full variable domain, its missing parts supplied by reference TRBV7-8 and TRBJ2-1, is GAGVSQSPRYKVAKRGQDVALRCDPISGHVSLFWYQQALGQGPEFLTYFQNEAQLDKSGLPSDRFFAERPEGSVSTLKIQRTQQEDSAVYLCASSPKTGAGEQFFGPGTRLTVL.

This clonotype was found a few times. The chain uses TRBV6-6 and TRBJ1-1; D not resolved. V lost 5 bases and J 2 bases, leaving 9 bases between the germline ends. There are 13 residues in the CDR3. Germline V gene sequence: CDR1 MNHNY, CDR2 SVGAGI (reference sequence). The CDR3 region is CASSASHNTEAFF. The CDR3, as DNA: TGTGCCAGCAGTGCATCACATAACACTGAAGCTTTCTTT.

This clonotype was observed at least ten times. This chain uses TRBV6-6 with TRBJ2-1; D gene uncertain. The germline CDR1 and CDR2 sequences are MNHNY and SVGAGI (reference sequence). The germline V and J ends were trimmed by 2 bases and 2 bases, with 7 bases remaining between them. The CDR3 loop spans 14 amino acids. The CDR3 loop is CASSYGQAYNEQFF. The CDR3 region has the DNA TGTGCCAGCAGTTACGGGCAGGCCTACAATGAGCAGTTCTTC.

This clonotype has a count of ten or more. The rearrangement joins TRBV12-3 or TRBV12-4 to TRBJ1-2; D gene uncertain. The V end lost 3 bases, the J end lost 5 bases, and 22 bases lay between the germline ends. The CDR3 sequence is 17 residues long. The CDR3 DNA is TGTGCCAGCAGTTTCGGAGAGGGCGGAAAACGGCGGTATGGCTACACCTTC. Its protein product is CASSFGEGGKRRYGYTF.

This clonotype was observed many times. The chain couples TRBV7-9 to TRBJ2-3; no definite D call. Between the trimmed V and J ends, which lost 0 bases and 0 bases, there was a span of 13 bases. The CDR3 is 17 amino acids. Germline CDR1 reads SEHNR; CDR2 reads FQNEAQ (reference sequence). CDR3 bases: TGTGCCAGCAGCTTAGCGGGCAGTCTTCTAAGCACAGATACGCAGTATTTT. Residues: CASSLAGSLLSTDTQYF.

The gene calls are TRBV5-4 and TRBJ2-4; weak D call: TRBD1 (5 bases). The CDR3 extends over 15 amino acids. Per the germline V gene, CDR1 is SGHNT and CDR2 is YYREEE (reference sequence). The V end was cut by 4 bases, the J end by 0 bases, with 11 bases between. The chain's CDR3 is CASSPGQLAKNIQYF. The DNA of the CDR3 is TGTGCCAGCAGCCCCGGACAACTAGCCAAAAACATTCAGTACTTC. The full variable domain, completed using reference TRBV5-4 and TRBJ2-4, is ETGVTQSPTHLIKTRGQQVTLRCSSQSGHNTVSWYQQALGQGPQFIFQYYREEENGRGNFPPRFSGLQFPNYSSELNVNALELDDSALYLCASSPGQLAKNIQYFGAGTRLSVL.

A few counts support this clonotype. This chain uses TRBV6-2 or TRBV6-3 with TRBJ1-1; unclear D gene. The V end lost 5 bases, the J end lost 1 base, and 5 bases lay between the germline ends. CDR3 length: 12 residues. Per germline, CDR1 MNHEY and CDR2 SVGEGT. The CDR3 DNA reads TGTGCCAGCAGTAACCCGAACACTGAAGCTTTCTTT. Translating gives CASSNPNTEAFF.

Ten or more counts support this clonotype. The chain recombines TRBV7-2 with TRBJ1-4; 9 bases fit TRBD1. The CDR3 spans 14 residues. Germline V gene sequence: CDR1 SGHTA, CDR2 FQGNSA. V was clipped by 3 bases and J by 9 bases; unmatched bases: 5. The CDR3 DNA reads TGTGCCAGCAGCTTGGGACAGGGAATCCAAAAACTGTTTTTT. This encodes CASSLGQGIQKLFF. Looking up the rest from reference TRBV7-2 and TRBJ1-4 gives the full variable domain: GAGVSQSPSNKVTEKGKDVELRCDPISGHTALYWYRQSLGQGLEFLIYFQGNSAPDKSGLPSDRFSAERTGGSVSTLTIQRTQQEDSAVYLCASSLGQGIQKLFFGSGTQLSVL.

This clonotype was detected only a few times. CDR3 DNA: TGTGCCAGCAGAGAGACAGGGGTGAACACTGAAGCTTTCTTT. Translation: CASRETGVNTEAFF. The rearrangement links TRBV28 to TRBJ1-1, with TRBD1 matching 8 bases. The CDR3 totals 14 residues. Per the germline V gene, CDR1 is MDHEN and CDR2 is SYDVKM. The J segment lost 0 bases and the V segment lost 6 bases, leaving 3 bases of the junction unmatched.

This clonotype was found many times. This chain connects TRBV7-8 to TRBJ1-1; possibly TRBD1 for D (5 bases). CDR1 is SGHVS, CDR2 FQNEAQ, per germline. V was cut by 5 bases and J by 3 bases, with 13 bases left in between. There are 14 residues in the CDR3. The DNA for the CDR3 is TGTGCCAGCAGCCTCAGCGCAGGGCACACTGAAGCTTTCTTT. It yields the protein CASSLSAGHTEAFF.

This clonotype was seen many times. The gene calls are TRBV18 and TRBJ2-5, with 11 bases matching TRBD2. Germline loops: CDR1 KGHSH, CDR2 LQKENI. The CDR3 is 15 amino acids. V dropped 4 bases and J dropped 2; count of bases not matched to a gene: 3. The CDR3 is CASSHRLAGQETQYF. DNA for the CDR3: TGTGCCAGCTCACACAGACTAGCGGGACAAGAGACCCAGTACTTC. Full variable domain (outside the CDR3, taken from reference TRBV18 and TRBJ2-5): NAGVMQNPRHLVRRRGQEARLRCSPMKGHSHVYWYRQLPEEGLKFMVYLQKENIIDESGMPKERFSAEFPKEGPSILRIQQVVRGDSAAYFCASSHRLAGQETQYFGPGTRLLVL.

The chain links TRBV7-9 to TRBJ2-7; 7 positions match TRBD1. Trimming at V came to 2 bases and at J to 4 bases, leaving 11 bases not matched to a gene. Germline CDR1 and CDR2: SEHNR and FQNEAQ (reference sequence). The length of the CDR3 is 16 residues. The CDR3: CASSLTTGVGPYEQYF. The DNA for the CDR3 is TGTGCCAGCAGCTTAACTACAGGGGTCGGGCCTTACGAGCAGTACTTC.